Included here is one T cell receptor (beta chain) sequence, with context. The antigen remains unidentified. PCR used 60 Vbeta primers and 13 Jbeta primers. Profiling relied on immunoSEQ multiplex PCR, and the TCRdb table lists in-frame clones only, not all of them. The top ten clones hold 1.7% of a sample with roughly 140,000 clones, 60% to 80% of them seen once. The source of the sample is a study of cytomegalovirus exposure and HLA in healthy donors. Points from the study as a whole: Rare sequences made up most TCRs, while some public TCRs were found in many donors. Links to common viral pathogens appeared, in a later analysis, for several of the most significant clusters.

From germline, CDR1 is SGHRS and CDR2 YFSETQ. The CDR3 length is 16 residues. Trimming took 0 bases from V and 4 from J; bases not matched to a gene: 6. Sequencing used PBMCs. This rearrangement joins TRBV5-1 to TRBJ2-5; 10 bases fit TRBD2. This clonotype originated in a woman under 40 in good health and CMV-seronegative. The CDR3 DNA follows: TGCGCCAGCAGCTTGGACCCTAGCGGGGGAGCAGAGACCCAGTACTTC. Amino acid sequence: CASSLDPSGGAETQYF.